Here is one T cell receptor (beta chain) with its context. The sample belongs to a study of control samples from healthy donors and cancer patients. This CDR3 contains 11 residues. Germline lookup yields CDR1 SQVTM and CDR2 ANQGSEA. The V and J ends lost 7 bases and 1 base respectively, with 7 bases between them. Repertoires were generated with immunoSEQ multiplex PCR, while TCRdb's copy carries only in-frame clones and drops some. The sample yields 150,000 or so clones, about 93% seen once. Sequenced input: blood. The chain joins TRBV29-1 to TRBJ1-1; D uncertain. This sequence was found in a man between 50 and 59 years old in good health. The CDR3 reads CSAAGNTEAFF. DNA for the CDR3: TGCAGCGCCGCGGGGAACACTGAAGCTTTCTTT.